This T cell receptor beta chain was identified in a study of control samples from healthy donors and cancer patients. The method was immunoSEQ multiplex PCR; TCRdb's version includes in-frame clones alone and lacks a portion of them. This table has 30,000 to 40,000 clones, around 83% appearing once. CDR3 length equals 15 residues. Between the trimmed V and J ends, which lost 4 bases and 2 bases, there was a span of 12 bases. CDR1 SGHRS and CDR2 YFSETQ come from the germline V gene. The chain joins TRBV5-1 to TRBJ2-2; perhaps TRBD2 as D (6 bases). The TCR sequence derives from an older woman with lung cancer. Material for sequencing was PBMCs. CDR3 sequence: CASSDGTLNTGELFF. CDR3 bases: TGCGCCAGCAGCGACGGGACTTTAAACACCGGGGAGCTGTTTTTT.